These 4 T cell receptor beta chains share one sample of origin, sequenced in a study of blood T cell repertoires in COVID-19. Clones were sequenced by immunoSEQ multiplex PCR, and TCRdb holds only the in-frame ones, with some missing. This sample has fewer than 250,000 clones, with 84% found just once. The sample consisted of peripheral blood. The receptors here all came from a man aged 50 to 59 with acute or convalescent COVID-19.

J is TRBJ2-5 and V is TRBV19, with 7 nucleotides matching TRBD2. CDR1 and CDR2 from the germline V gene are LNHDA and SQIVND (reference sequence). CDR3 length: 13 amino acids. V gave up 7 bases and J gave up 3 bases; unmatched junction bases: 5. CDR3 bases: TGTGCCAGTACCGAAGCGGGAAAAGAGACCCAGTACTTC. Its translation is CASTEAGKETQYF.

This clone was observed once. The V call is TRBV5-5, the J call TRBJ1-2, with D perhaps TRBD1 (5 bases). The CDR3 consists of 11 residues. Germline values: CDR1 SGHKS, CDR2 YYEKEE (reference sequence). The germline V and J ends were trimmed by 4 bases and 7 bases, with 8 bases remaining between them. The CDR3 nucleotides are TGTGCCAGCAGCCGGACAAGTGGCTACACCTTC. It is translated as CASSRTSGYTF.

The chain employs TRBV3-1 (or the pseudogene TRBV3-2) and TRBJ2-3; D is perhaps TRBD2 (6 bases). The V end lost 1 base, the J end lost 6 bases, and 8 bases lay between the germline ends. CDR1 LGHDT and CDR2 YNNKEL come from the germline V gene (reference sequence). The CDR3 length is 13 residues. The CDR3 spells CASSQGGEDTQYF. For the CDR3, the DNA is TGTGCCAGCAGCCAAGGGGGGGAGGATACGCAGTATTTT.

CDR3 DNA sequence: TGTGCCAGCAGCCAAGATCGATTGGCGGGAGGCTACGAGCAGTACTTC. Amino acid sequence: CASSQDRLAGGYEQYF. The V gene is TRBV14, the J gene TRBJ2-7; 8 nucleotides align to TRBD2. This CDR3 spans 16 amino acids. V gave up 0 bases and J gave up 3 bases; unmatched junction bases: 7. Germline values: CDR1 SGHDN, CDR2 FVKESK. The full variable domain, with the rest looked up from reference TRBV14 and TRBJ2-7, is EAGVTQFPSHSVIEKGQTVTLRCDPISGHDNLYWYRRVMGKEIKFLLHFVKESKQDESGMPNNRFLAERTGGTYSTLKVQPAELEDSGVYFCASSQDRLAGGYEQYFGPGTRLTVT.